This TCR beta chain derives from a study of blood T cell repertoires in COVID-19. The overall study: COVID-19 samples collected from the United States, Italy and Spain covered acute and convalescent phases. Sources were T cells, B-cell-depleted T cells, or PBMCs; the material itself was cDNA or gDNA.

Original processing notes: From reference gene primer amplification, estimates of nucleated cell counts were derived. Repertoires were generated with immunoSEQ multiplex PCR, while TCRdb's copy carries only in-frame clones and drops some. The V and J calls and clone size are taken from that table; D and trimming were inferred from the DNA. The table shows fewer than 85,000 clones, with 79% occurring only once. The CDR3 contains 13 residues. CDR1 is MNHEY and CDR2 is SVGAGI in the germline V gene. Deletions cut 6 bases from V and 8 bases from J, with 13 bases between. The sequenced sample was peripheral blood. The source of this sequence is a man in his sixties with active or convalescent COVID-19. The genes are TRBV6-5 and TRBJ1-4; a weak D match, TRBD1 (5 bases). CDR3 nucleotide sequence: TGTGCCAGCAGCCTCAGGGTCCAGGAAAAACTGTTTTTT. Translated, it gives CASSLRVQEKLFF.